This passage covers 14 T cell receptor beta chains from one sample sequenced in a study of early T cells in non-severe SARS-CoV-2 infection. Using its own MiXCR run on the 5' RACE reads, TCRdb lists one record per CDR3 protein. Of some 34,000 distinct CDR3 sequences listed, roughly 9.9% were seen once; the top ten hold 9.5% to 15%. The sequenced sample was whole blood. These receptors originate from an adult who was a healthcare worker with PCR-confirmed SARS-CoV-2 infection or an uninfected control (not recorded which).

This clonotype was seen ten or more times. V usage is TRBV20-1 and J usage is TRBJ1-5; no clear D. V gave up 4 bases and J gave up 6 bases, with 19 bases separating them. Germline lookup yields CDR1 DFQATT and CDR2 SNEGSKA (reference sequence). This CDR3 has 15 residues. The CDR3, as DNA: TGCAGTGCTACTGGGGAGCAGCAGTTGTTTCAGCCCCAGCATTTT. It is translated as CSATGEQQLFQPQHF.

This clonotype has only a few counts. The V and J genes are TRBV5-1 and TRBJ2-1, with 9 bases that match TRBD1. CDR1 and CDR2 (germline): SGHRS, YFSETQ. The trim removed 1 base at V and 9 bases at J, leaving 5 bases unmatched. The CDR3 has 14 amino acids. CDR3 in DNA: TGCGCCAGCAGCTTGACAGGGGGCGGATCTGAGCAGTTCTTC. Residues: CASSLTGGGSEQFF.

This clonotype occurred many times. The CDR3 here is CASSPTGGGPVFF. The CDR3 coding sequence is TGTGCCAGCAGCCCAACAGGGGGCGGCCCTGTGTTCTTC. The chain has TRBV7-9 and TRBJ2-1, with 9 bases identical to TRBD1. Germline CDR1 is SEHNR and CDR2 is FQNEAQ (reference sequence). The J segment lost 15 bases and the V segment lost 5 bases, leaving 11 bases of the junction unmatched. The CDR3 sequence is 13 residues long.

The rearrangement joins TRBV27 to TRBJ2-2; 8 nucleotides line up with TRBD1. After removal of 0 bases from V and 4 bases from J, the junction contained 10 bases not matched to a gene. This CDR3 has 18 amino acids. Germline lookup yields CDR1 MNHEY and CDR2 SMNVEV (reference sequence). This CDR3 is CASSLSLRGRVITGELFF. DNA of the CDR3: TGTGCCAGCAGTTTATCCCTCAGGGGGCGCGTAATCACCGGGGAGCTGTTTTTT.

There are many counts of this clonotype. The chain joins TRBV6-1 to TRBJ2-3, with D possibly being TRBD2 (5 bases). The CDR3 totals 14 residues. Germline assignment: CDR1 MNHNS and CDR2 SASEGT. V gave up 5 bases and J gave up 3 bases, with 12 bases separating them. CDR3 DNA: TGTGCCAGCAGTCGGATCACGGGGACAGATACGCAGTATTTT. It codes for CASSRITGTDTQYF.

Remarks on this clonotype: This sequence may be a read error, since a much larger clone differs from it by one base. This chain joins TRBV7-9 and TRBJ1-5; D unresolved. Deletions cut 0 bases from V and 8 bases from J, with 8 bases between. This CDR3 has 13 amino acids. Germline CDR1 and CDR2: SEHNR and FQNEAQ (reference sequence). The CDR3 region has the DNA TGTGCCAGCAGCTTAGCGTGGGGTAAGCCCCAGCATTTT. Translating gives CASSLAWGKPQHF. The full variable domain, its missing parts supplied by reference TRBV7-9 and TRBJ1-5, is DTGVSQNPRHKITKRGQNVTFRCDPISEHNRLYWYRQTLGQGPEFLTYFQNEAQLEKSRLLSDRFSAERPKGSFSTLEIQRTEQGDSAMYLCASSLAWGKPQHFGDGTRLSIL.

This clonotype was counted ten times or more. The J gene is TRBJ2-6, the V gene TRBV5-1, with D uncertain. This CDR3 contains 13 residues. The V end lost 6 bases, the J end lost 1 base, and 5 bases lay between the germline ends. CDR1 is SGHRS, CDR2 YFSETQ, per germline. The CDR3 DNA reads TGCGCCAGCACAAATTCTGGGGCCAACGTCCTGACTTTC. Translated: CASTNSGANVLTF.

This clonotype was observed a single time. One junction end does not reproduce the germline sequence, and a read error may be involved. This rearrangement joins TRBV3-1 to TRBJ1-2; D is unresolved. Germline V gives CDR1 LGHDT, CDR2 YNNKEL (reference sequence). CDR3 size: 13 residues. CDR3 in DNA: TGTGTCAGCAGCCAAAACAGTAACTATGGCTACACCTTC. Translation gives CVSSQNSNYGYTF.

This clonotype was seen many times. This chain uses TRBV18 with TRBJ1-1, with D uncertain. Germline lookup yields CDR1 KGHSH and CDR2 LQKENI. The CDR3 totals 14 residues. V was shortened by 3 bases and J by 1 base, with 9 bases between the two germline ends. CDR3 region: CASSPISGNTEAFF. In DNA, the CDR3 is TGTGCCAGCTCACCGATATCCGGGAACACTGAAGCTTTCTTT.

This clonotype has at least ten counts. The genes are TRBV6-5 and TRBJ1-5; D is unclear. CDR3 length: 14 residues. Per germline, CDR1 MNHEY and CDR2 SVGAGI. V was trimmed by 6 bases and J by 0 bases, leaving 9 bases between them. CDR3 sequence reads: CASRKIDSNQPQHF. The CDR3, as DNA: TGTGCCAGCAGAAAGATAGATAGCAATCAGCCCCAGCATTTT.

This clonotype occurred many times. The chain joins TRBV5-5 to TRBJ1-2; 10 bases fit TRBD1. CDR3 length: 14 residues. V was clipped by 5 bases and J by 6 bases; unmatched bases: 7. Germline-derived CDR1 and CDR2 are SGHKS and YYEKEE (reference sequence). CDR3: CASSLSGTGDGYTF. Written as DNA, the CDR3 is TGTGCCAGCAGTTTATCCGGGACAGGGGATGGCTACACCTTC.

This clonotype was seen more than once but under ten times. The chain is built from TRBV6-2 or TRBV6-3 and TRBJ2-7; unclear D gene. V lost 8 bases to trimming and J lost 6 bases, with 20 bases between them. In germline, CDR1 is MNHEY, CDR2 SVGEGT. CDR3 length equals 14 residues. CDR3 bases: TGTGCCAGCTCCCCCACGGGCCCTTCGGCCGAGCAGTACTTC. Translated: CASSPTGPSAEQYF.

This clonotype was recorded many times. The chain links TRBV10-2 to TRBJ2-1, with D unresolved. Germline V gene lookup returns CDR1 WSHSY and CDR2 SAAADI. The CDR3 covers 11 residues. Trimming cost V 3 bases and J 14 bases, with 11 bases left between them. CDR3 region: CASSDMGLEFF. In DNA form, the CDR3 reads TGCGCCAGCAGTGACATGGGGTTGGAGTTCTTC.

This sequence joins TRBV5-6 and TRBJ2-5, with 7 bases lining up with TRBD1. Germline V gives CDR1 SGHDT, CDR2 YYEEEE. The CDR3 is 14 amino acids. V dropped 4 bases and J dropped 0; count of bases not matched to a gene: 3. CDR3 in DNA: TGTGCCAGCAGCCGGGACAGTTACCAAGAGACCCAGTACTTC. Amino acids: CASSRDSYQETQYF.